A single T cell receptor beta chain is shown here with its context. Its specificity is not known. This entry belongs to a study of T cell responses to AZD1222 COVID-19 vaccine. Findings and caveats of the study: The donors showed a predominance of white British ancestry and of females, with possible underestimation of clonal diversity.

V shed 1 base, J shed 14 bases, and the junction held 8 bases outside the gene matches. This CDR3 is 14 amino acids long. CDR1 and CDR2 from the germline V gene are SGHAT and FQNNGV. Clones were read by immunoSEQ multiplex PCR, and TCRdb kept only the in-frame ones, dropping some. The sample carries 130,000 or so clones, about 88% recorded once. The starting material was peripheral blood, obtained 28 days after the second AZD1222 dose. The V gene is TRBV11-2, the J gene TRBJ2-1; TRBD2 matches 10 bases. The receptor was isolated from an adult who received the AZD1222 COVID-19 vaccine. CDR3 DNA: TGTGCCAGCAGCTTAGTTCGAGCGGGGGGGCCCGAGTTCTTC. It codes for CASSLVRAGGPEFF.